Following are 2 T cell receptor beta chains from one sample sequenced in a study of T cells in localized non-small cell lung cancer. Assay: immunoSEQ multiplex PCR; the TCRdb copy retains only in-frame clones and omits some. Of about 43,000 clones detected, about 91% appear once; the ten largest clones hold about 10%. The starting material was PBMCs, obtained before any cancer treatment. Receptor source: a woman aged 40-69 years with stage II lung adenocarcinoma.

The rearrangement uses TRBV15 and TRBJ2-7; D assignment may be TRBD1 or TRBD2 (5 bases each). V was clipped by 5 bases and J by 1 base, with 12 bases between them. CDR1 and CDR2 from the germline V gene are LNHNV and YYDKDF (reference sequence). This CDR3 spans 14 amino acids. CDR3 residues: CATSFPGRSYEQYF. The CDR3 coding sequence is TGTGCCACCAGCTTCCCAGGGAGATCCTACGAGCAGTACTTC.

This rearrangement joins TRBV18 to TRBJ1-1; 9 positions match TRBD1. V trimming: 3 bases; J trimming: 1 base; junction bases outside the gene matches: 0. Germline CDR1 reads KGHSH; CDR2 reads LQKENI. The length of the CDR3 is 14 residues. Here the CDR3 DNA reads TGTGCCAGCTCACCGGGACAGGGGAACACTGAAGCTTTCTTT. This gives the protein CASSPGQGNTEAFF.